Following are 10 T cell receptor beta chains from one sample sequenced in a study of blood T cells in healthy people across ages. The use of a sample-barcoded 5' primer and a J-beta primer mix characterized a second PCR of roughly 6 to 11 cycles. TCRdb reanalysed the 5' RACE reads using MiXCR and keeps one entry per CDR3 protein. In the table there are some 1,800,000 distinct CDR3 sequences, roughly two fifths of which are singletons. The material sequenced was blood. These receptor sequences come from a human donor in good health.

The chain is built from TRBV20-1 and TRBJ2-7, with 9 bases lining up with TRBD1. The CDR3 length is 14 residues. Germline CDR1 DFQATT, CDR2 SNEGSKA (reference sequence). V dropped 6 bases and J dropped 2; count of bases not matched to a gene: 8. CDR3 sequence: CSADRQGETYEQYF. The CDR3 DNA reads as TGCAGTGCCGATAGACAGGGGGAAACCTACGAGCAGTACTTC.

The chain joins TRBV11-2 to TRBJ2-1; D gene uncertain. Germline CDR1 reads SGHAT; CDR2 reads FQNNGV. The CDR3 spans 12 residues. V was clipped by 8 bases and J by 11 bases, with 16 bases between them. The CDR3 bases are TGTGCCAGCCAAGGGCTTCAAGATAAGCAGTTCTTC. This translates into CASQGLQDKQFF.

There are a few counts of this clonotype. The V gene is TRBV2, the J gene TRBJ2-1; D perhaps matches TRBD2 (5 bases). CDR1 is SNHLY and CDR2 is FYNNEI in the germline V gene. Trimming took 4 bases from V and 4 from J, leaving 14 bases between them. The CDR3 length is 15 residues. For the CDR3, the DNA is TGTGCCAGCAGTGTCTTGTTCAGCGGATACAATGAGCAGTTCTTC. This gives the protein CASSVLFSGYNEQFF. The full variable domain, its missing parts supplied by reference TRBV2 and TRBJ2-1, is EPEVTQTPSHQVTQMGQEVILRCVPISNHLYFYWYRQILGQKVEFLVSFYNNEISEKSEIFDDQFSVERPDGSNFTLKIRSTKLEDSAMYFCASSVLFSGYNEQFFGPGTRLTVL.

In DNA, the CDR3 is TGTGCCAGCAGTCAGGTAGCGGGGCACAACACCGGGGAGCTGTTTTTT. Translation: CASSQVAGHNTGELFF. The rearrangement uses TRBV2 and TRBJ2-2, with 8 bases fitting TRBD2. V was clipped by 5 bases and J by 2 bases; unmatched bases: 7. Germline V CDR1 and CDR2: SNHLY, FYNNEI. This CDR3 region has 16 residues. The complete variable domain, with remaining parts taken from reference TRBV2 and TRBJ2-2, reads EPEVTQTPSHQVTQMGQEVILRCVPISNHLYFYWYRQILGQKVEFLVSFYNNEISEKSEIFDDQFSVERPDGSNFTLKIRSTKLEDSAMYFCASSQVAGHNTGELFFGEGSRLTVL.

With regard to this clonotype: One end of the junction does not line up with germline, which may come from a read error. This CDR3 is CASSFLLEISTDAQYF. CDR3 in DNA: TGTGCCAGCAGTTTTCTGTTGGAGATTAGCACAGATGCGCAGTATTTT. The gene calls are TRBV12-3 or TRBV12-4 and TRBJ2-3; D gene uncertain. The CDR3 sequence is 16 residues long.

The rearrangement links TRBV6-1 to TRBJ2-2; 9 nucleotides agree with TRBD1. The CDR3 loop spans 16 amino acids. V lost 6 bases and J lost 0; bases outside the gene matches: 5. Germline loops: CDR1 MNHNS, CDR2 SASEGT. CDR3 loop: CASRTTGGANTGELFF. The CDR3 DNA reads TGTGCCAGCAGAACAACAGGGGGCGCGAACACCGGGGAGCTGTTTTTT.

J is TRBJ1-5 and V is TRBV7-7; 7 bases fit TRBD1. This CDR3 contains 17 residues. CDR1 and CDR2 from the germline V gene are SSHAT and FNYEAQ (reference sequence). V dropped 6 bases and J dropped 4; count of bases not matched to a gene: 15. CDR3 nucleotide sequence: TGTGCCAGCAGTTTCGACAGGGTTCGCCCTCTTAATCAGCCCCAGCATTTT. Its translation: CASSFDRVRPLNQPQHF.

The chain links TRBV20-1 to TRBJ2-4; 11 nucleotides line up with TRBD2. The J call is doubtful: the DNA matches TRBJ2-7 better. The CDR3 covers 14 residues. Germline CDR1 DFQATT, CDR2 SNEGSKA (reference sequence). The CDR3: CSARLLAGDYEQYF. The CDR3 DNA reads TGCAGTGCTAGGTTACTAGCGGGGGACTACGAGCAGTACTTC.

This chain uses TRBV6-5 with TRBJ1-2, with no clear D. Germline values: CDR1 MNHEY, CDR2 SVGAGI. The CDR3 totals 14 residues. Between the trimmed V and J ends, which lost 5 bases and 4 bases, there was a span of 14 bases. The CDR3 coding sequence is TGTGCCAGCAGTAACGGTGGGCTCCCCTATGGCTACACCTTC. It yields the protein CASSNGGLPYGYTF.

The rearrangement joins TRBV6-2 or TRBV6-3 to TRBJ1-2; maybe TRBD1 (6 bases). CDR1 and CDR2 from the germline V gene are MNHEY and SVGEGT. Trimming cost V 6 bases and J 8 bases, with 22 bases left between them. CDR3 length: 15 amino acids. CDR3 coding DNA: TGTGCCAGCAGGAAACAGGGTACTTGGCTTGGAGGCTACACCTTC. This encodes CASRKQGTWLGGYTF.